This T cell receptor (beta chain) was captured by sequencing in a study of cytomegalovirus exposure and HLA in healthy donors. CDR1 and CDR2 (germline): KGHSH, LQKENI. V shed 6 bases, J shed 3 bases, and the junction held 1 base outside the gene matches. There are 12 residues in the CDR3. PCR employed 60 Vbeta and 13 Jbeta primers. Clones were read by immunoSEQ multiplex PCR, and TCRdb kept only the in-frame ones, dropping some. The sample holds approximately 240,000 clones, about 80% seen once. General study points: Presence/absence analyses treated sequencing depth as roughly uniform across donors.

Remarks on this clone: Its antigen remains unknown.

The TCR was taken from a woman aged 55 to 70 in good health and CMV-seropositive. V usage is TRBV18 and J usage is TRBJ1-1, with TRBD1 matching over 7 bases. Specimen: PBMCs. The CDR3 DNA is TGTGCCAGCTCGCAGGGGGACACTGAAGCTTTCTTT. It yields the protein CASSQGDTEAFF.